There are a few counts of the clone carrying this T cell receptor (beta chain). Assay: immunoSEQ multiplex PCR; the TCRdb copy retains only in-frame clones and omits some. The data hold approximately 70,000 clones, with around 90% observed a single time. These data come from a study of blood T cell repertoires in COVID-19. Study details: Both acute and convalescent COVID-19 samples were obtained from the United States, Italy and Spain. Sources were T cells, B-cell-depleted T cells, or PBMCs; the material itself was cDNA or gDNA.

CDR3 length: 12 residues. Germline V CDR1 and CDR2: LNHDA, SQIVND (reference sequence). The V end was cut by 3 bases, the J end by 6 bases, with 9 bases between. Material: peripheral blood. The rearrangement joins TRBV19 to TRBJ2-7, with D possibly TRBD1 on 6 matching bases. The origin of this receptor is a woman aged 55-75 years with active COVID-19. This CDR3 reads CASSMARGEQYF. The CDR3 nucleotides are TGTGCCAGTAGTATGGCCAGGGGCGAGCAGTACTTC.